Listed below are T cell receptor beta chains from one sample, sequenced in a study of blood T cell repertoires in COVID-19. The data were produced by immunoSEQ multiplex PCR, yet TCRdb's version contains in-frame clones alone and is incomplete. Altogether about 230,000 clones are present, 70% to 85% being singletons, with the ten largest covering approximately 1.5%. Material: peripheral blood. The receptor set was obtained from a woman aged 40 to 50 who had recovered from COVID-19. Each CDR3 is given with its conserved first and last residue. The D gene is left open where the match is weak. Only part of the rows carry a size: once, few, many, or a class if the clone is expanded.

CDR3 length | J gene | V gene | D gene | clone size | CDR3 protein | CDR3 DNA
16 | TRBJ2-5 | TRBV9 | TRBD2 | . | CASSVGTSGMGETQYF | TGTGCCAGCAGCGTCGGTACTAGCGGGATGGGAGAGACCCAGTACTTC
13 | TRBJ1-2 | TRBV6-1 | . | . | CASSRGGIDGYTF | TGTGCCAGCAGTCGGGGGGGGATAGATGGCTACACCTTC
14 | TRBJ2-1 | TRBV19 | TRBD2 | . | CASGFGLAGGPQFF | TGTGCCAGTGGGTTCGGACTAGCGGGGGGGCCACAATTCTTC
15 | TRBJ1-1 | TRBV11-2 | . | many | CASPPLEDLNTEAFF | TGTGCCAGCCCCCCGCTGGAGGACCTGAACACTGAAGCTTTCTTT
13 | TRBJ2-7 | TRBV14 | . | . | CASSQDLGAEQYF | TGTGCCAGCAGCCAAGATTTGGGGGCCGAGCAGTACTTC
17 | TRBJ2-6 | TRBV9 | TRBD2 | . | CASSGTSSLRGANVLTF | TGTGCCAGCAGCGGGACTAGCTCCCTCCGAGGGGCCAACGTCCTGACTTTC
15 | TRBJ1-2 | TRBV18 | TRBD1 | . | CASSPSTGGVYGYTF | TGTGCCAGCTCACCGTCAACAGGGGGAGTCTATGGCTACACCTTC
11 | TRBJ2-1 | TRBV20-1 | TRBD1 | . | CSATGTVEQFF | TGCAGTGCGACCGGGACAGTCGAGCAGTTCTTC
13 | TRBJ1-2 | TRBV2 | . | . | CASSEEASYGYTF | TGTGCCAGCAGTGAAGAGGCTAGCTATGGCTACACCTTC
13 | TRBJ1-2 | TRBV5-1 | . | few | CASSLDGDYGYTF | TGCGCCAGCAGCTTGGACGGTGACTATGGCTACACCTTC
14 | TRBJ1-2 | TRBV6-1 | . | . | CASSEPSRGGRYTF | TGTGCCAGCAGTGAACCGTCTAGGGGGGGTCGCTACACCTTC
13 | TRBJ1-3 | TRBV30 | TRBD1 | . | CAWTPGQANTIYF | TGTGCCTGGACCCCGGGACAGGCAAACACCATATATTTT
15 | TRBJ2-1 | TRBV11-3 | TRBD2 | . | CASSGLAGENNEQFF | TGTGCCAGCAGCGGACTAGCGGGGGAAAACAATGAGCAGTTCTTC
14 | TRBJ2-7 | TRBV20-1 | . | . | CSASAQGRIYEQYF | TGCAGTGCTAGTGCCCAGGGCAGGATCTACGAGCAGTACTTC
16 | TRBJ2-3 | TRBV7-2 | TRBD2 | . | CASSAIPGLATDTQYF | TGTGCCAGCAGCGCGATTCCGGGACTAGCAACAGATACGCAGTATTTT
18 | TRBJ2-6 | TRBV5-1 | . | . | CASSLGGTLSSGANVLTF | TGCGCCAGCAGCTTAGGCGGGACGTTAAGCTCTGGGGCCAACGTCCTGACTTTC
13 | TRBJ2-3 | TRBV6-4 | . | . | CASSLARTDTQYF | TGTGCCAGCAGTCTAGCGCGTACAGATACGCAGTATTTT
11 | TRBJ2-7 | TRBV19 | . | once | CASSGPYEQYF | TGTGCCAGTAGTGGGCCCTACGAGCAGTACTTC
15 | TRBJ2-7 | TRBV5-6 | TRBD2 | once | CASSAPGLAGTEQYF | TGTGCCAGCAGCGCACCGGGACTAGCGGGGACTGAGCAGTACTTC
14 | TRBJ2-4 | TRBV5-4 | TRBD1 | . | CASSSGQTKNIQYF | TGTGCCAGCAGCTCGGGACAGACTAAAAACATTCAGTACTTC
15 | TRBJ2-2 | TRBV7-8 | TRBD2 | . | CASINSGGAAGELFF | TGTGCCAGCATCAATAGCGGGGGGGCCGCCGGGGAGCTGTTTTTT
15 | TRBJ2-7 | TRBV28 | . | . | CASSPTPGHQYEQYF | TGTGCCAGCAGCCCGACACCGGGACATCAATACGAGCAGTACTTC
14 | TRBJ1-4 | TRBV5-1 | . | . | CASSFAEGNEKLFF | TGCGCCAGCAGCTTTGCGGAAGGCAATGAAAAACTGTTTTTT
13 | TRBJ1-5 | TRBV18 | . | . | CASSRDTNQPQHF | TGTGCCAGCTCCCGGGACACAAATCAGCCCCAGCATTTT
16 | TRBJ2-6 | TRBV7-3 | . | . | CASSLSSGSGANVLTF | TGTGCCAGCAGCTTATCGTCGGGTTCGGGGGCCAACGTCCTGACTTTC
15 | TRBJ1-5 | TRBV2 | . | . | CASSEWRLGNQPQHF | TGTGCCAGCAGTGAATGGAGGTTGGGAAATCAGCCCCAGCATTTT
18 | TRBJ1-6 | TRBV19 | . | few | CASSIRARGPLVNSPLHF | .
14 | TRBJ1-4 | TRBV5-1 | . | few | CASSQGATNEKLFF | TGCGCCAGCAGTCAGGGTGCAACTAATGAAAAACTGTTTTTT
15 | TRBJ1-4 | TRBV14 | TRBD1 | . | CASSQFDRGQEKLFF | TGTGCCAGCAGCCAATTCGACAGGGGCCAAGAAAAACTGTTTTTT
14 | TRBJ2-5 | TRBV11-1 | . | . | CASKGPSPGETQYF | TGTGCCAGCAAGGGGCCCTCCCCCGGTGAGACCCAGTACTTC
14 | TRBJ2-7 | TRBV5-1 | . | . | CASSLYLGAYEQYF | TGCGCCAGCAGCTTGTATCTCGGGGCCTACGAGCAGTACTTC
14 | TRBJ2-7 | TRBV29-1 | TRBD1 | . | CSVARGTGSYEQYF | TGCAGCGTTGCGCGCGGGACAGGCTCCTACGAGCAGTACTTC
16 | TRBJ1-1 | TRBV19 | . | . | CASSIAQAVMNTEAFF | TGTGCCAGTAGTATAGCGCAGGCTGTCATGAACACTGAAGCTTTCTTT
13 | TRBJ1-5 | TRBV6-5 | TRBD1 | . | CASSRDRNQPQHF | TGTGCCAGCAGCCGGGACAGAAATCAGCCCCAGCATTTT
13 | TRBJ1-1 | TRBV7-2 | . | . | CASSWGVSTEAFF | TGTGCCAGCAGCTGGGGGGTTTCCACTGAAGCTTTCTTT
13 | TRBJ2-5 | TRBV11-2 | . | . | CASSLGGEETQYF | TGTGCCAGCAGCTTAGGGGGGGAGGAGACCCAGTACTTC
13 | TRBJ1-6 | TRBV5-1 | . | . | CASSLALNSPLHF | TGCGCCAGCAGCTTGGCCCTCAATTCACCCCTCCACTTT
13 | TRBJ2-4 | TRBV7-9 | . | . | CASSYGTSNVQYF | TGTGCCAGCAGCTATGGGACTTCAAACGTTCAGTACTTC
14 | TRBJ2-4 | TRBV12-2 | . | few | CASRQGTAENIQYF | TGTGCAAGTCGCCAAGGGACAGCCGAAAACATTCAGTACTTC
16 | TRBJ2-1 | TRBV4-3 | TRBD2 | . | CASSPEWGGVRNEQFF | TGCGCCAGCAGCCCGGAGTGGGGAGGGGTTCGCAATGAGCAGTTCTTC
17 | TRBJ2-3 | TRBV5-4 | TRBD2 | . | CASSLRTSGPLGDTQYF | TGTGCCAGCAGCCTAAGGACTAGCGGGCCCCTGGGAGATACGCAGTATTTT
15 | TRBJ2-1 | TRBV6-5 | TRBD2 | . | CASSYSGGGQDEQFF | TGTGCCAGCAGTTACTCCGGGGGGGGGCAGGATGAGCAGTTCTTC